The 26 T cell receptor beta chains given below trace back to one sample, sequenced in a study of T cell changes during pregnancy in multiple sclerosis. The data were produced by immunoSEQ multiplex PCR, yet TCRdb's version contains in-frame clones alone and is incomplete. The data contain 130,000 or so clones, roughly 92% of them singletons. The source material was peripheral blood, sampled before pregnancy. Receptor source: a female donor with multiple sclerosis, enrolled in a pregnancy study.

This chain connects TRBV15 to TRBJ2-7; 10 nucleotides agree with TRBD2. Germline CDR1 LNHNV, CDR2 YYDKDF (reference sequence). Unmatched junction bases numbered 2, after V lost 0 bases and J lost 3 bases. This CDR3 is built from 15 residues. This chain's CDR3 is CATSRDSGGSYEQYF. CDR3 DNA sequence: TGTGCCACCAGCAGAGATAGCGGGGGGAGCTACGAGCAGTACTTC.

The J gene is TRBJ2-1, the V gene TRBV7-2, with D unresolved. V was trimmed by 5 bases and J by 2 bases, leaving 10 bases between them. This CDR3 has 14 residues. Germline CDR1 is SGHTA and CDR2 is FQGNSA. The CDR3 region has the DNA TGTGCCAGCAGCCAGGATCCCACCTACAATGAGCAGTTCTTC. Translation gives CASSQDPTYNEQFF.

The chain carries TRBV29-1 and TRBJ2-7; 9 bases fit TRBD2. Germline V lookup: CDR1 SQVTM, CDR2 ANQGSEA. This CDR3 has 15 amino acids. The trim removed 2 bases at V and 5 bases at J, leaving 10 bases unmatched. The CDR3 nucleotides are TGCAGCGTTGAACTGAAGGGCGGGGGGGCGCACGAGCAGTACTTC. Protein product: CSVELKGGGAHEQYF.

J is TRBJ1-2 and V is TRBV15; D is undetermined. This CDR3 has 15 amino acids. Trimming pared 1 base from V and 8 bases from J, leaving 17 bases between. From germline, CDR1 is LNHNV and CDR2 YYDKDF (reference sequence). The CDR3 DNA follows: TGTGCCACCAGCAGAGGTCCGGGGAAGAATGTGGGCTACACCTTC. Amino acid sequence: CATSRGPGKNVGYTF.

This clone was found once. This rearrangement joins TRBV5-4 to TRBJ1-2; the match to TRBD1 covers 8 bases. V lost 4 bases, J lost 5 bases, and 7 bases stayed unmatched. The CDR3 contains 14 residues. Germline CDR1 is SGHNT and CDR2 is YYREEE (reference sequence). CDR3 sequence (DNA): TGTGCCAGCAGCGCAGGGACAGGATTTTATGGCTACACCTTC. Residues: CASSAGTGFYGYTF.

The chain couples TRBV4-2 to TRBJ2-3; D is perhaps TRBD2 (6 bases). Trimming pared 1 base from V and 1 base from J, leaving 12 bases between. The CDR3 contains 16 residues. Germline CDR1 LGHNA, CDR2 YNFKEQ. The CDR3 here is CASSQVEGLGTDTQYF. DNA for the CDR3: TGTGCCAGCAGCCAAGTGGAGGGGCTGGGCACAGATACGCAGTATTTT.

This clone was recorded once. The chain links TRBV2 to TRBJ2-7; 7 nucleotides line up with TRBD1. The CDR3 consists of 16 residues. CDR1 is SNHLY and CDR2 is FYNNEI in the germline V gene. The V segment lost 0 bases and the J segment 3 bases; nucleotides outside the gene matches: 8. The CDR3 DNA sequence: TGTGCCAGCAGTGAAGCGACCCCCGGGACAGACTACGAGCAGTACTTC. Its translation is CASSEATPGTDYEQYF.

J is TRBJ2-3 and V is TRBV7-6; 8 bases match TRBD1. Losses at the gene ends were 1 base for V and 1 base for J; bases not matched to a gene: 4. Looked up from germline, CDR1 is SGHVS and CDR2 is FNYEAQ. CDR3 length equals 16 residues. CDR3 amino acids: CASSLGTGGGTDTQYF. The CDR3 DNA is TGTGCCAGCAGCTTAGGTACAGGGGGAGGCACAGATACGCAGTATTTT.

The chain joins TRBV5-1 to TRBJ1-1; D is perhaps TRBD1 (5 bases). Trimming left V 0 bases short and J 6 bases short, with 15 bases between. The CDR3 has 15 amino acids. Germline loops: CDR1 SGHRS, CDR2 YFSETQ. This chain's CDR3 is CASSLDFGGLSEAFF. The DNA of the CDR3 is TGCGCCAGCAGCTTGGATTTCGGGGGTCTATCTGAAGCTTTCTTT.

The rearrangement links TRBV6-1 to TRBJ1-5; the match to TRBD1 covers 9 bases. CDR3 size: 14 residues. CDR1 is MNHNS, CDR2 SASEGT, per germline. Losses at the gene ends were 7 bases for V and 11 bases for J; bases not matched to a gene: 12. CDR3 nucleotides: TGTGCCAGCATCAGCCGGGACAGGGCTGAAGCCCAGCATTTT. Protein: CASISRDRAEAQHF.

The V and J genes are TRBV19 and TRBJ2-3; D call uncertain. V was pared by 7 bases and J by 3 bases, with 20 bases between. Germline values: CDR1 LNHDA, CDR2 SQIVND (reference sequence). The length of the CDR3 is 16 residues. The CDR3 DNA reads TGTGCCAGTATCCTATGCATACTCCCCTGTACAGATACGCAGTATTTT. Protein: CASILCILPCTDTQYF.

This clone was counted only a few times. This chain connects TRBV6-1 to TRBJ2-7; D is perhaps TRBD2 (5 bases). The CDR3 contains 14 residues. Germline loops: CDR1 MNHNS, CDR2 SASEGT. The V end was cut by 6 bases, the J end by 0 bases, with 12 bases between. CDR3 in amino acids: CASRMIRGSYEQYF. CDR3 bases: TGTGCCAGCAGGATGATCCGGGGCTCCTACGAGCAGTACTTC.

This clone was counted once. The V call is TRBV13, the J call TRBJ1-1, with TRBD1 matching 7 bases. This CDR3 spans 15 amino acids. CDR1 PRHDT and CDR2 FYEKMQ come from the germline V gene (reference sequence). V lost 3 bases to trimming and J lost 0 bases; unmatched junction nucleotides: 4. The CDR3: CASSFPTGLNTEAFF. The DNA of the CDR3 is TGTGCCAGCAGCTTTCCGACAGGGTTGAACACTGAAGCTTTCTTT.

The V and J genes are TRBV2 and TRBJ2-7, with 14 bases fitting TRBD2. The CDR3 consists of 16 residues. V lost 8 bases and J lost 2; bases outside the gene matches: 8. Per the germline V gene, CDR1 is SNHLY and CDR2 is FYNNEI. This CDR3 reads CASRGLAGGLAYEQYF. The CDR3 DNA is TGTGCCAGCCGTGGACTAGCGGGAGGCCTAGCCTACGAGCAGTACTTC.

The rearrangement joins TRBV5-1 to TRBJ2-7, with TRBD2 matching 14 bases. Germline CDR1 SGHRS, CDR2 YFSETQ. The length of the CDR3 is 18 residues. With V trimmed by 0 bases and J by 2 bases, 7 bases remained unmatched. The CDR3 DNA sequence: TGCGCCAGCAGCTTGGCCTCGACTAGCGGGGGGGCCACCTACGAGCAGTACTTC. Translated: CASSLASTSGGATYEQYF.

The genes are TRBV18 and TRBJ2-2; no clear D gene. CDR3 length equals 14 residues. CDR1 is KGHSH and CDR2 is LQKENI in the germline V gene. V was trimmed by 5 bases and J by 6 bases, leaving 13 bases between them. CDR3 region: CASSVDLEPGELFF. CDR3 DNA sequence: TGTGCCAGCTCAGTCGACCTAGAGCCCGGGGAGCTGTTTTTT.

V is TRBV6-1 and J is TRBJ1-2; unclear D gene. CDR3 length equals 12 residues. V was trimmed by 7 bases and J by 2 bases, leaving 8 bases between them. Per germline, CDR1 MNHNS and CDR2 SASEGT. CDR3 sequence: CASTVPNYGYTF. The DNA for the CDR3 is TGTGCCAGCACTGTCCCGAACTATGGCTACACCTTC.

The chain recombines TRBV19 with TRBJ2-3; 9 bases agree with TRBD2. The V segment lost 2 bases and the J segment 3 bases; nucleotides outside the gene matches: 3. CDR1 and CDR2 (germline): LNHDA, SQIVND (reference sequence). This CDR3 is 15 amino acids long. Here the CDR3 reads CASSIRAGGTDTQYF. The CDR3 region has the DNA TGTGCCAGTAGTATACGAGCGGGGGGAACAGATACGCAGTATTTT. The full variable domain, in which reference TRBV19 and TRBJ2-3 provide the parts outside the CDR3, is DGGITQSPKYLFRKEGQNVTLSCEQNLNHDAMYWYRQDPGQGLRLIYYSQIVNDFQKGDIAEGYSVSREKKESFPLTVTSAQKNPTAFYLCASSIRAGGTDTQYFGPGTRLTVL.

A remark on this clone: This specimen includes other DNA sequences encoding the same CDR3. The V and J genes are TRBV6-5 and TRBJ1-2; no clear D. The length of the CDR3 is 13 residues. Trimming left V 2 bases short and J 3 bases short, with 7 bases between. Germline CDR1 and CDR2: MNHEY and SVGAGI. CDR3 loop: CASSYKGDYGYTF. CDR3 DNA: TGTGCCAGCAGTTACAAGGGAGACTATGGCTACACCTTC.

The rearrangement uses TRBV18 and TRBJ1-1; D is possibly TRBD1 (6 bases). Germline values: CDR1 KGHSH, CDR2 LQKENI. The germline V and J ends were trimmed by 4 bases and 7 bases, with 13 bases remaining between them. The CDR3 length is 13 residues. CDR3 nucleotide sequence: TGTGCCAGCTCACTGGGACATGGGTTTGAAGCTTTCTTT. The encoded protein is CASSLGHGFEAFF.

The rearrangement joins TRBV19 to TRBJ2-5, with 7 bases fitting TRBD1. The CDR3 spans 14 residues. Germline V gene lookup returns CDR1 LNHDA and CDR2 SQIVND (reference sequence). Unmatched junction bases numbered 7, after V lost 5 bases and J lost 4 bases. As DNA, the CDR3 is TGTGCCAGTAGTCACACAGGGGCCCGAGAGACCCAGTACTTC. This encodes CASSHTGARETQYF.

The chain's CDR3 is CASSAPGRGRTNEQFF. Written as DNA, the CDR3 is TGTGCCAGCAGCGCACCCGGGAGGGGTCGGACCAATGAGCAGTTCTTC. This sequence joins TRBV9 and TRBJ2-1; 8 bases are shared with TRBD2. There are 16 residues in the CDR3. Germline assignment: CDR1 SGDLS and CDR2 YYNGEE. V lost 3 bases and J lost 6; bases outside the gene matches: 11.

This chain connects TRBV2 to TRBJ2-5; D is undetermined. CDR1 is SNHLY, CDR2 FYNNEI, per germline. The CDR3 contains 10 residues. The V and J ends lost 9 bases and 2 bases respectively, with 4 bases between them. CDR3 protein: CASSQETQYF. The CDR3 region has the DNA TGTGCCAGTTCTCAAGAGACCCAGTACTTC.

The chain links TRBV7-3 to TRBJ2-1; 9 bases align to TRBD1. The V gene end was trimmed by 4 bases and the J gene end by 4 bases; junction bases not matched to a gene: 5. The CDR3 length is 15 residues. Germline loops: CDR1 SGHTA, CDR2 FQGTGA. The CDR3 nucleotides read TGTGCCAGCAGCTACACTGGACAGGGGTACAATGAGCAGTTCTTC. It specifies CASSYTGQGYNEQFF.

The chain has TRBV29-1 and TRBJ1-5; 8 positions agree with TRBD1. Looked up from germline, CDR1 is SQVTM and CDR2 is ANQGSEA. The CDR3 loop spans 13 amino acids. J gave up 7 bases and V 6 bases, and 8 bases lay outside the gene matches. The CDR3 loop reads CSVSDRGDQPQHF. The CDR3 coding sequence is TGCAGCGTGTCCGACAGGGGTGACCAGCCCCAGCATTTT.

V is TRBV2 and J is TRBJ1-2; perhaps TRBD1 as D (5 bases). The CDR3 loop spans 12 amino acids. The germline V gene has CDR1 SNHLY and CDR2 FYNNEI. V gave up 4 bases and J gave up 4 bases, with 7 bases separating them. The CDR3 spells CASSVGGYGYTF. The CDR3 DNA follows: TGTGCCAGCAGTGTGGGGGGCTATGGCTACACCTTC.